One sample yielded the 11 T cell receptor beta chains listed below, sequenced in a study of technical replicates of blood from a handful of donors. The table came from immunoSEQ multiplex PCR; TCRdb's copy has only in-frame clones and leaves some out. Of around 84,000 clones detected, approximately 97% appear once; the ten largest clones hold 0.18%. Source material: T cells isolated from PBMCs. The source of these receptors is a human donor in good health.

This chain joins TRBV18 and TRBJ2-2, with D unresolved. The CDR3 runs 14 residues. The germline V gene encodes CDR1 KGHSH and CDR2 LQKENI. The germline V and J ends were trimmed by 3 bases and 1 base, with 6 bases remaining between them. The CDR3 bases are TGTGCCAGCTCACCGAATAGGAACACCGGGGAGCTGTTTTTT. Translated, it gives CASSPNRNTGELFF.

The chain couples TRBV18 to TRBJ1-1; D is unclear. The CDR3 runs 14 residues. V lost 0 bases and J lost 6, with 11 bases in between. In germline, CDR1 is KGHSH, CDR2 LQKENI. The CDR3 nucleotides are TGTGCCAGCTCACCACCAGGGAGGATCCCTGAAGCTTTCTTT. It translates to CASSPPGRIPEAFF.

The genes are TRBV4-1 and TRBJ1-2, with D maybe TRBD1 (5 bases). Trimming cost V 4 bases and J 6 bases, with 12 bases left between them. Germline loops: CDR1 MGHRA, CDR2 YSYEKL. This CDR3 has 13 residues. CDR3 sequence (DNA): TGCGCCAGCAGCCCCCAAGGGGTGAATGGCTACACCTTC. This gives the protein CASSPQGVNGYTF.

The V gene is TRBV5-1, the J gene TRBJ2-7; D may be TRBD1 (5 bases). Germline loops: CDR1 SGHRS, CDR2 YFSETQ. This CDR3 spans 13 amino acids. V lost 3 bases to trimming and J lost 3 bases, with 10 bases between them. CDR3 DNA: TGCGCCAGCAGCTACGGACACGGCTACGAGCAGTACTTC. Amino acids: CASSYGHGYEQYF.

The genes are TRBV11-2 and TRBJ2-6; D remains unclear. With 5 bases removed from V and 0 bases from J, the gap between germline ends came to 11 bases. Germline CDR1 and CDR2: SGHAT and FQNNGV. The CDR3 covers 16 residues. The CDR3 protein is CASSNQDYSGANVLTF. The CDR3 coding sequence is TGTGCCAGCAGCAACCAGGATTACTCTGGGGCCAACGTCCTGACTTTC.

Only one count was recorded for this clone. The chain employs TRBV9 and TRBJ1-1, with 9 bases that match TRBD1. The germline V gene encodes CDR1 SGDLS and CDR2 YYNGEE. Trimming removed 2 bases from V and 8 bases from J; junction bases left unmatched: 4. CDR3 size: 13 residues. The CDR3 nucleotides are TGTGCCAGCAGCGTCGGCGACAGGGGGGAAGCTTTCTTT. It translates to CASSVGDRGEAFF.

V usage is TRBV7-3 and J usage is TRBJ2-2, with D possibly being TRBD1 (5 bases). This CDR3 spans 14 amino acids. Trimming took off 5 bases at V and 8 bases at J, with 15 bases between the two ends. Germline V gene data show CDR1 as SGHTA and CDR2 as FQGTGA. This CDR3 is CASSQPTGEGELFF. The CDR3 nucleotides read TGTGCCAGCAGCCAACCCACAGGTGAGGGGGAGCTGTTTTTT.

The J gene is TRBJ2-2, the V gene TRBV5-1; 8 bases fit TRBD2. Germline V gives CDR1 SGHRS, CDR2 YFSETQ. The CDR3 extends over 16 amino acids. V shed 0 bases, J shed 4 bases, and the junction held 5 bases outside the gene matches. The CDR3 loop is CASSLDGRVLTGELFF. For the CDR3, the DNA is TGCGCCAGCAGCTTGGACGGGAGGGTTCTCACCGGGGAGCTGTTTTTT.

This clone was seen just once. The chain is built from TRBV30 and TRBJ1-1; 7 bases line up with TRBD1. CDR1 and CDR2 (germline): GTSNPN, SVGIG (reference sequence). V trimming: 2 bases; J trimming: 1 base; junction bases outside the gene matches: 7. The CDR3 totals 15 residues. CDR3 DNA: TGTGCCTGGAGTCTATCCCGGACAGGGAACACTGAAGCTTTCTTT. Its translation: CAWSLSRTGNTEAFF.

The CDR3 nucleotides read TGTGCCAGCAGCCGGACAGGTGGGCGGAATGAGCAGTTCTTC. It encodes CASSRTGGRNEQFF. This chain links TRBV7-9 with TRBJ2-1; 7 positions match TRBD1. The J segment lost 7 bases and the V segment lost 5 bases, leaving 8 bases of the junction unmatched. CDR1 is SEHNR, CDR2 FQNEAQ, per germline (reference sequence). This CDR3 region has 14 residues.

The gene calls are TRBV4-1 and TRBJ1-6, with a weak D call TRBD1 (5 bases). Trimming cost V 2 bases and J 6 bases, with 11 bases left between them. The CDR3 is made up of 15 amino acids. Germline V gives CDR1 MGHRA, CDR2 YSYEKL. CDR3 coding DNA: TGCGCCAGCAGCCAACGGGACGGGGGTAATTCACCCCTCCACTTT. Protein: CASSQRDGGNSPLHF.